This entry concerns a single T cell receptor beta chain. This clonotype qualifies as medium-sized (0.01 to 0.1%). The specificity of this receptor is unknown. The sample holds no much larger clone one base away, and base qualities are not on file. Sequencer: Illumina MiSeq. TCRdb cleaned the public reads at Q25 with fastp, built clones with MiXCR and kept in-frame beta chains. Here each entry gathers all rows of one CDR3 protein and keeps the most common genes and DNA. This sample has thousands of distinct CDR3 sequences in its table, and about 9.3% of those were observed once. Together, the top ten hold less than 7.5% of the sample. This sample stems from a study. The CDR3 sequence holds 16 residues, the cysteine and phenylalanine included. Only the CDR3 region is kept as DNA, spanning 48 bases read in frame from base 1. CDR1 is given as SGHNT and CDR2 as YYREEE, both from the germline V gene (reference sequence). V is clipped by 7 bases and J by 4 bases, and the sequence between their germline boundaries is 20 bases long.

The chain uses TRBV5-4 and TRBJ2-2; a tentative D call is TRBD1 (5 bases match). This TCR came from a human donor with rheumatoid arthritis. Sample: CD4+ T cells from synovial fluid. Read as DNA, the sequence is TGTGCCAGCTTCTTGACTCAAGGGGTTGGCACCGGGGAGCTGTTTTTT. Translated, it gives CASFLTQGVGTGELFF.